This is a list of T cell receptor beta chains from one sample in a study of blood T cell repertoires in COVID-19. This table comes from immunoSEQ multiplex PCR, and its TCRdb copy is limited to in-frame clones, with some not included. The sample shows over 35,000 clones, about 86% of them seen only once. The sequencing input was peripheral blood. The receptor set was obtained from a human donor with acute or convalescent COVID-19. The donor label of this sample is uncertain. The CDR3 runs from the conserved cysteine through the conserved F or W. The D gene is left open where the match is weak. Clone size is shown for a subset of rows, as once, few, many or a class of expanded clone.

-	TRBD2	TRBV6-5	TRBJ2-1	CASHAGGVSNEQFF	TGTGCGAGCCATGCGGGAGGGGTGTCCAATGAGCAGTTCTTC
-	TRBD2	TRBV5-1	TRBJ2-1	CASSPLAGNNEQFF	TGCGCCAGCAGCCCACTAGCGGGAAACAATGAGCAGTTCTTC
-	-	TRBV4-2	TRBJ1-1	CASSQGDIQNEAFF	TGTGCCAGCAGCCAAGGGGACATCCAGAATGAAGCTTTCTTT
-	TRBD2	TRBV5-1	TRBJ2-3	CASSSGLAETDTQYF	TGCGCCAGCAGCTCCGGACTAGCGGAAACAGATACGCAGTATTTT
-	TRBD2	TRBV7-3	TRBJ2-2	CASSFATSGNTGELFF	TGTGCCAGCAGCTTCGCGACTAGCGGTAACACCGGGGAGCTGTTTTTT
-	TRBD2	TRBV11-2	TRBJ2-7	CASSLVGRGYSYEQYF	TGTGCCAGCAGCTTAGTCGGGAGGGGGTACTCCTACGAGCAGTACTTC
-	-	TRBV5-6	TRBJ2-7	CASSSSDLIRSFPYEQYF	TGTGCCAGCAGCTCGAGCGACCTTATCCGATCCTTCCCCTACGAGCAGTACTTC
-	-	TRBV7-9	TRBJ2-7	CASSHKAEGAGEQYF	TGTGCCAGCAGCCATAAGGCGGAGGGGGCCGGCGAGCAGTACTTC
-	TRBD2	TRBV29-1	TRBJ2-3	CSAVGGRVGDTQYF	TGCAGCGCGGTTGGCGGGAGGGTTGGAGATACGCAGTATTTT
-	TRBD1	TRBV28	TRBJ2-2	CATRDRGDTGELFF	TGTGCCACGCGGGACAGGGGGGACACCGGGGAGCTGTTTTTT
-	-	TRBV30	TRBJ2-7	CAWGQQGRLYEQYF	TGTGCCTGGGGACAACAGGGTCGACTCTACGAGCAGTACTTC
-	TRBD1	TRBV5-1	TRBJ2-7	CASSFLSRQGANYEQYF	TGCGCCAGCAGCTTCTTATCCCGTCAGGGGGCGAATTACGAGCAGTACTTC
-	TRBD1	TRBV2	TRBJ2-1	CASSPRQGQYNEQFF	TGTGCCAGCAGCCCCAGACAGGGTCAATACAATGAGCAGTTCTTC
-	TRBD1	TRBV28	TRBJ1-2	CASRSSGQLYGYTF	TGTGCCAGCAGGAGTTCGGGACAGCTCTATGGCTACACCTTC
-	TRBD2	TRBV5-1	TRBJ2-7	CASSLVPSGGARYEQYF	TGCGCCAGCAGCTTGGTGCCTAGCGGGGGGGCCAGATACGAGCAGTACTTC
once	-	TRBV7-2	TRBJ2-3	CASFIQGTDTQYF	TGTGCCAGCTTTATACAGGGCACAGATACGCAGTATTTT
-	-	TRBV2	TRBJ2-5	CASSDLETQYF	TGTGCCAGCAGTGACCTCGAGACCCAGTACTTC
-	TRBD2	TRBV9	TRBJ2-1	CASTRLAGYNEQFF	TGTGCCAGCACTCGTCTAGCGGGATACAATGAGCAGTTCTTC
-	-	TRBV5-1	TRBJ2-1	CASSVTDSAEQFF	TGCGCCAGCAGCGTTACGGACTCGGCTGAGCAGTTCTTC
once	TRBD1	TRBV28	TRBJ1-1	CASSLPGQGNVGSF	TGTGCCAGCAGTCTACCGGGACAGGGAAATGTTGGGTCCTTT
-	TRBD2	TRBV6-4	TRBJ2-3	CASSDLAGNTQYF	TGTGCCAGCAGTGACTTAGCGGGGAATACGCAGTATTTT
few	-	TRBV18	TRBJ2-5	CASSLDIQETQYF	TGTGCCAGCTCATTGGACATTCAAGAGACCCAGTACTTC